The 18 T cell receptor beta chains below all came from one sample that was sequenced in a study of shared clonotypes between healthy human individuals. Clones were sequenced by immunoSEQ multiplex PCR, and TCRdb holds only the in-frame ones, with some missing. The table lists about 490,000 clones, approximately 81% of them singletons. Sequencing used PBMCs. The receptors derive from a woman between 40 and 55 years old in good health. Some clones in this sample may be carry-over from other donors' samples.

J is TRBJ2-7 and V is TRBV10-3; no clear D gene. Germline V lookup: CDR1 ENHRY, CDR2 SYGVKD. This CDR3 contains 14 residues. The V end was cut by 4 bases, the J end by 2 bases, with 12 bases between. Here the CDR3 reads CAISALSLPYEQYF. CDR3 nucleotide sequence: TGTGCCATCAGTGCTCTTAGCCTTCCCTACGAGCAGTACTTC.

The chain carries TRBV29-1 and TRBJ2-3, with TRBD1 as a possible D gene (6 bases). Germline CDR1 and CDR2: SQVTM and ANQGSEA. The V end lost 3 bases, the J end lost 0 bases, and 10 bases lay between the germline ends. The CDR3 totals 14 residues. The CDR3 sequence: CSVEGAGSTDTQYF. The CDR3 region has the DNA TGCAGCGTTGAGGGGGCAGGGAGCACAGATACGCAGTATTTT.

This CDR3 is CASSQDAGVGQPYGYTF. As DNA, the CDR3 is TGTGCCAGCAGCCAAGACGCTGGCGTCGGACAGCCCTATGGCTACACCTTC. The gene calls are TRBV4-2 and TRBJ1-2; D is perhaps TRBD1 (6 bases). With 0 bases removed from V and 4 bases from J, the gap between germline ends came to 18 bases. The germline V gene has CDR1 LGHNA and CDR2 YNFKEQ. This CDR3 is 17 amino acids long.

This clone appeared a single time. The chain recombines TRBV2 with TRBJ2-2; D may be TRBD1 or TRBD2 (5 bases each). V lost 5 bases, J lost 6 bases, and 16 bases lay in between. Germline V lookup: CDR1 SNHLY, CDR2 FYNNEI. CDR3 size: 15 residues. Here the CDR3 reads CASSSRGRGAGELFF. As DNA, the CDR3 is TGTGCCAGCAGTAGTAGAGGGAGAGGGGCCGGGGAGCTGTTTTTT. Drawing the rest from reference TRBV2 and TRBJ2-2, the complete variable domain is EPEVTQTPSHQVTQMGQEVILRCVPISNHLYFYWYRQILGQKVEFLVSFYNNEISEKSEIFDDQFSVERPDGSNFTLKIRSTKLEDSAMYFCASSSRGRGAGELFFGEGSRLTVL.

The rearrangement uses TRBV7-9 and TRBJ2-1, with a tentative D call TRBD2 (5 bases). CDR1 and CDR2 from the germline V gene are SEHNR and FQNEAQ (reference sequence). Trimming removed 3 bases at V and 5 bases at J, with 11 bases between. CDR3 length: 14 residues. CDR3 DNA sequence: TGTGCCAGCAGCTTGGAAAGGCGGGACAATGAGCAGTTCTTC. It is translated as CASSLERRDNEQFF.

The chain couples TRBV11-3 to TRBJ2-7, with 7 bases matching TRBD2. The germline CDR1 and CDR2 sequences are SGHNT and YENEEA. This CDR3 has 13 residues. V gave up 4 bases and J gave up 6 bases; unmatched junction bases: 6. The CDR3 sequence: CASSSRAGSEQYF. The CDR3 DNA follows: TGTGCCAGCAGCTCCCGAGCGGGGAGCGAGCAGTACTTC.

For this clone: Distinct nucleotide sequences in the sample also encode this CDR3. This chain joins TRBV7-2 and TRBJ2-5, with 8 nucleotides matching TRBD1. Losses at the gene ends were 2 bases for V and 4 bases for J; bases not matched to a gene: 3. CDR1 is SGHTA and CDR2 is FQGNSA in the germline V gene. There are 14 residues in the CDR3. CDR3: CASSLRQGAETQYF. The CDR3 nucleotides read TGTGCCAGCAGCTTAAGGCAGGGGGCAGAGACCCAGTACTTC. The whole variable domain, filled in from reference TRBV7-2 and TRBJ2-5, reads GAGVSQSPSNKVTEKGKDVELRCDPISGHTALYWYRQSLGQGLEFLIYFQGNSAPDKSGLPSDRFSAERTGGSVSTLTIQRTQQEDSAVYLCASSLRQGAETQYFGPGTRLLVL.

The CDR3 loop is CASSPQTGGAYGYTF. The CDR3 DNA reads as TGTGCCAGCAGCCCCCAGACAGGGGGCGCCTATGGCTACACCTTC. The gene calls are TRBV11-2 and TRBJ1-2, with 10 bases matching TRBD1. The CDR3 sequence is 15 residues long. Germline loops: CDR1 SGHAT, CDR2 FQNNGV. J gave up 4 bases and V 5 bases, and 7 bases lay outside the gene matches.

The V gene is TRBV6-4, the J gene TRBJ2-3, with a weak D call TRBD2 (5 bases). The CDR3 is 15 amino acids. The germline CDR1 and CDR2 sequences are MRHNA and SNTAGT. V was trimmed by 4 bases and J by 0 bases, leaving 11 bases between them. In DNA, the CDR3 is TGTGCCAGCAGTGTAGAGGGCTCAAGCACAGATACGCAGTATTTT. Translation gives CASSVEGSSTDTQYF.

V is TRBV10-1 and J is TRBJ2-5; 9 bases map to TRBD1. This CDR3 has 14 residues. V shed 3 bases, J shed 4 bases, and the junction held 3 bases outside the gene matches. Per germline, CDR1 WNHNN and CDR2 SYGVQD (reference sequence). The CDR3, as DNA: TGCGCCAGCAGTGAATACAGGGGGCGAGAGACCCAGTACTTC. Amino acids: CASSEYRGRETQYF.

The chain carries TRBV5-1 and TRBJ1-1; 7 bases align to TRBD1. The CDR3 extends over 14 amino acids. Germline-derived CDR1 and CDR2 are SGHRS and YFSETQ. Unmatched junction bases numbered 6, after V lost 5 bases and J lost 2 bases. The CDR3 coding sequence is TGCGCCAGCAGACAGGGGACTGCAAACACTGAAGCTTTCTTT. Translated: CASRQGTANTEAFF.

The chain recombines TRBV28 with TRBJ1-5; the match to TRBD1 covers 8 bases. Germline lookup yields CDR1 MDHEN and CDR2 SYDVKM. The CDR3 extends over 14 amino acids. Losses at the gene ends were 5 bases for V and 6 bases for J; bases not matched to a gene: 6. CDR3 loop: CASSGGQASQPQHF. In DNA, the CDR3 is TGTGCCAGCAGTGGGGGACAGGCCAGTCAGCCCCAGCATTTT.

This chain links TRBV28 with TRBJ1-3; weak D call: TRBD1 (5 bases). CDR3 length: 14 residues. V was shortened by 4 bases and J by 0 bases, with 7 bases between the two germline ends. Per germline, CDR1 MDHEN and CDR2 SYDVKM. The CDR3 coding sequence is TGTGCCAGCAGTTCAGGGCGCTCTGGAAACACCATATATTTT. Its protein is CASSSGRSGNTIYF.

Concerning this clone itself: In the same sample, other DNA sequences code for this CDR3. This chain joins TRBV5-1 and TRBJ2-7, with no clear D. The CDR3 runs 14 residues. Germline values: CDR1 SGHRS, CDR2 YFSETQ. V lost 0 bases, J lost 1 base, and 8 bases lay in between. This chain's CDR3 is CASSLDGSSYEQYF. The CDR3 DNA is TGCGCCAGCAGCTTGGACGGCAGTTCCTACGAGCAGTACTTC.

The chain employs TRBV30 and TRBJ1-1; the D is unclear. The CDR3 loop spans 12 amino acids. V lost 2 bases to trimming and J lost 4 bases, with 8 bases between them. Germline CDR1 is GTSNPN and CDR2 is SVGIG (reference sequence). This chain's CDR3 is CAWSRDTTEAFF. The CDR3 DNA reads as TGTGCCTGGAGTAGGGATACCACTGAAGCTTTCTTT.

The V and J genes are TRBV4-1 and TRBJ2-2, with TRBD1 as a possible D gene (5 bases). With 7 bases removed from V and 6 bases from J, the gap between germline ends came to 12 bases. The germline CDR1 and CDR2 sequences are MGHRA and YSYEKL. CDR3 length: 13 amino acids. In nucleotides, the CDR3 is TGCGCCAGCAAAACCCAGGGTTCCGGGGAGCTGTTTTTT. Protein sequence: CASKTQGSGELFF.

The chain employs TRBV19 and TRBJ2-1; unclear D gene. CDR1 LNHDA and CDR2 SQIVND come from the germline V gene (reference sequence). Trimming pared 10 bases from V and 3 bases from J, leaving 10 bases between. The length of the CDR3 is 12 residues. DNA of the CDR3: TGTGCCATGACGTCCCACTACAATGAGCAGTTCTTC. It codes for CAMTSHYNEQFF.

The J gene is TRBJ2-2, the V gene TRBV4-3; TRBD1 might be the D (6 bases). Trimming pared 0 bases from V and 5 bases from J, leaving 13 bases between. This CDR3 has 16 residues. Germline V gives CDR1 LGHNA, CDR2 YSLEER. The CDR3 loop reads CASSQELNRETGELFF. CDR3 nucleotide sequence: TGCGCCAGCAGCCAAGAGCTTAACAGGGAGACCGGGGAGCTGTTTTTT.